One sample yielded the 30 T cell receptor beta chains listed below, sequenced in a study of shared clonotypes between healthy human individuals. Assay used: immunoSEQ multiplex PCR; TCRdb lists only in-frame clones, some missing. The data show approximately 1,000,000 clones, with 77% seen just once and 0.7% to 0.95% held by the top ten. Sequencing was done on a sample of memory CD4+ T cells from PBMCs. Regarding subset: CD45RA-negative fraction. These receptor sequences come from a man between 18 and 35 years old in good health. Some clones in this sample may be carry-over from other donors' samples.

The chain carries TRBV19 and TRBJ1-5; the D is unclear. This CDR3 has 13 amino acids. Trimming pared 7 bases from V and 3 bases from J, leaving 10 bases between. Germline V gene sequence: CDR1 LNHDA, CDR2 SQIVND (reference sequence). The CDR3 DNA follows: TGTGCCAGTAAAGAGGCCGTCAATCAGCCCCAGCATTTT. It specifies CASKEAVNQPQHF. Full variable domain (remainder filled in from reference TRBV19 and TRBJ1-5): DGGITQSPKYLFRKEGQNVTLSCEQNLNHDAMYWYRQDPGQGLRLIYYSQIVNDFQKGDIAEGYSVSREKKESFPLTVTSAQKNPTAFYLCASKEAVNQPQHFGDGTRLSIL.

Comment on this clone: A much bigger clone sits one base away, suggesting this may be a read error. The rearrangement links TRBV4-2 to TRBJ2-3; 14 bases match TRBD2. This CDR3 region has 15 residues. Germline loops: CDR1 LGHNA, CDR2 YNFKEQ. V gave up 3 bases and J gave up 5 bases; unmatched junction bases: 1. CDR3 residues: CASSQTSGREDTQYF. CDR3 nucleotide sequence: TGTGCCAGCAGCCAGACTAGCGGGAGGGAAGATACGCAGTATTTT.

This sequence joins TRBV6-1 and TRBJ1-1, with no clear D. This CDR3 is 10 amino acids long. V was shortened by 7 bases and J by 10 bases, with 10 bases between the two germline ends. The V gene's germline CDR1 is MNHNS and CDR2 SASEGT. CDR3: CASIQSGAFF. The CDR3 DNA sequence: TGTGCCAGCATACAATCTGGAGCTTTCTTT.

Here the CDR3 DNA reads TGTGCCAGCACCCAAGGACAGGGAGCTAACTATGGCTACACCTTC. This translates into CASTQGQGANYGYTF. The chain carries TRBV7-2 and TRBJ1-2; 8 nucleotides align to TRBD1. V trimming: 7 bases; J trimming: 0 bases; junction bases outside the gene matches: 7. Per germline, CDR1 SGHTA and CDR2 FQGNSA. The CDR3 length is 15 residues.

This clone was seen just once. The J gene is TRBJ2-1, the V gene TRBV7-9; TRBD2 matches 7 bases. Germline V CDR1 and CDR2: SEHNR, FQNEAQ (reference sequence). Trimming took 3 bases from V and 7 from J; bases not matched to a gene: 6. CDR3 length: 14 amino acids. The CDR3 DNA is TGTGCCAGCAGCTTCGGCGGGAGTTGGAATGAGCAGTTCTTC. Translated, it gives CASSFGGSWNEQFF.

V is TRBV30 and J is TRBJ1-5; 10 bases are shared with TRBD1. V shed 3 bases, J shed 2 bases, and the junction held 10 bases outside the gene matches. Germline loops: CDR1 GTSNPN, CDR2 SVGIG (reference sequence). The CDR3 is 17 residues long. CDR3 residues: CAWRNRDRGGGNQPQHF. The CDR3 DNA is TGTGCCTGGAGAAACCGGGACAGGGGAGGGGGCAATCAGCCCCAGCATTTT.

The rearrangement links TRBV5-4 to TRBJ2-2, with TRBD2 matching over 8 bases. The junction had 6 bases not matched to a gene; V was cut back by 4 bases and J by 4 bases. Germline V gives CDR1 SGHNT, CDR2 YYREEE (reference sequence). The CDR3 spans 15 residues. The CDR3 sequence: CASSASGSLTGELFF. In nucleotides, the CDR3 is TGTGCCAGCAGCGCCAGCGGGAGTCTCACCGGGGAGCTGTTTTTT.

This chain links TRBV29-1 with TRBJ2-3; 10 nucleotides line up with TRBD2. V shed 6 bases, J shed 2 bases, and the junction held 5 bases outside the gene matches. This CDR3 contains 14 residues. Germline values: CDR1 SQVTM, CDR2 ANQGSEA. CDR3 sequence reads: CSVRLAGNTDTQYF. As DNA, the CDR3 is TGCAGCGTACGACTAGCGGGCAACACAGATACGCAGTATTTT.

The chain employs TRBV6-1 and TRBJ1-3; TRBD1 matches 7 bases. J was trimmed by 0 bases and V by 6 bases; bases with no gene match: 5. The CDR3 contains 15 residues. Germline CDR1 MNHNS, CDR2 SASEGT. CDR3 protein: CASSGQAISGNTIYF. In nucleotides, the CDR3 is TGTGCCAGCAGCGGACAGGCCATCTCTGGAAACACCATATATTTT.

This sequence joins TRBV6-1 and TRBJ2-2, with a tentative D call TRBD2 (5 bases). CDR1 and CDR2 (germline): MNHNS, SASEGT. The CDR3 extends over 15 amino acids. V gave up 11 bases and J gave up 1 base, with 17 bases separating them. The CDR3 sequence is CAARSSGVNTGELFF. CDR3 DNA: TGTGCCGCAAGGAGCAGCGGAGTGAACACCGGGGAGCTGTTTTTT.

The chain is built from TRBV6-5 and TRBJ1-2, with D tentatively TRBD1 (5 bases). V lost 6 bases to trimming and J lost 2 bases, with 10 bases between them. This CDR3 has 13 residues. CDR1 and CDR2 (germline): MNHEY, SVGAGI. CDR3: CASRRDGNYGYTF. The CDR3 bases are TGTGCCAGCAGAAGGGACGGCAACTATGGCTACACCTTC.

Worth noting for this clone: This may stem from a read error, because a much larger clone lies one nucleotide away. The CDR3 DNA follows: TGTGCCAGCAGGAACCAAGAGACCCAGTACTTC. This translates into CASRNQETQYF. The V and J genes are TRBV25-1 and TRBJ2-5; D ambiguous. The germline V gene encodes CDR1 MGHDK and CDR2 SYGVNS. CDR3 length: 11 residues. Trimming shortened V by 6 bases and J by 0 bases, and 2 bases separated the two germline ends. Supplemented by reference TRBV25-1 and TRBJ2-5, the full variable domain reads EADIYQTPRYLVIGTGKKITLECSQTMGHDKMYWYQQDPGMELHLIHYSYGVNSTEKGDLSSESTVSRIRTEHFPLTLESARPSHTSQYLCASRNQETQYFGPGTRLLVL.

This clone occurred once. The chain carries TRBV2 and TRBJ2-7; 11 bases are a match to TRBD2. Germline V gene lookup returns CDR1 SNHLY and CDR2 FYNNEI. V shed 6 bases and J 4 bases; nucleotides not matched to a gene: 8. This CDR3 spans 15 amino acids. The CDR3 bases are TGTGCCAGCAGACCCGGACTAGCGGGTACTTACGAGCAGTACTTC. Translation gives CASRPGLAGTYEQYF.

The genes are TRBV4-3 and TRBJ2-3; TRBD2 is a possible D gene (5 bases). This CDR3 contains 14 residues. The germline V gene encodes CDR1 LGHNA and CDR2 YSLEER. Trimming stripped 5 bases from V and 0 bases from J, with 9 bases between. The CDR3 loop is CASSVRTSTDTQYF. DNA for the CDR3: TGCGCCAGCAGCGTTCGGACTAGCACAGATACGCAGTATTTT.

The chain recombines TRBV2 with TRBJ1-1; D remains unclear. Trimming shortened V by 8 bases and J by 0 bases, and 10 bases separated the two germline ends. The CDR3 is 13 residues long. Germline V gene sequence: CDR1 SNHLY, CDR2 FYNNEI. CDR3 sequence (DNA): TGTGCCAGCGGCGGGGATTTGAACACTGAAGCTTTCTTT. Protein product: CASGGDLNTEAFF.

The rearrangement joins TRBV30 to TRBJ1-3; D possibly corresponds to TRBD1 (6 bases). The CDR3 contains 14 residues. Trimming removed 4 bases at V and 1 base at J, with 11 bases between. CDR1 is GTSNPN, CDR2 SVGIG, per germline (reference sequence). CDR3 loop: CAWIRGRSGNTIYF. CDR3 bases: TGTGCCTGGATACGGGGGCGATCTGGAAACACCATATATTTT.

The rearrangement joins TRBV7-7 to TRBJ2-5, with TRBD1 matching over 9 bases. Germline CDR1 SSHAT, CDR2 FNYEAQ (reference sequence). The trim removed 5 bases at V and 4 bases at J, leaving 2 bases unmatched. This CDR3 is built from 13 residues. This chain's CDR3 is CASSTDRGETQYF. The DNA of the CDR3 is TGTGCCAGCAGCACGGACAGGGGAGAGACCCAGTACTTC. Full variable domain (remainder filled in from reference TRBV7-7 and TRBJ2-5): GAGVSQSPRYKVTKRGQDVTLRCDPISSHATLYWYQQALGQGPEFLTYFNYEAQPDKSGLPSDRFSAERPEGSISTLTIQRTEQRDSAMYRCASSTDRGETQYFGPGTRLLVL.

This sequence joins TRBV21-1 and TRBJ2-7; the table's D call, TRBD1, was not checked against the DNA. TRBV21-1 is listed as a pseudogene. The CDR3 loop spans 18 amino acids. The CDR3 DNA sequence: TGTGCCAGCAGCAAAGACGAAATAGCGACAGGGGGATCCTACGAGCAGTACTTC. This gives the protein CASSKDEIATGGSYEQYF.

The V call is TRBV10-1, the J call TRBJ2-1; TRBD2 matches at 11 bases. This CDR3 has 20 amino acids. CDR1 is WNHNN and CDR2 is SYGVQD in the germline V gene (reference sequence). The trim removed 3 bases at V and 0 bases at J, leaving 13 bases unmatched. The DNA of the CDR3 is TGCGCCAGCAGTGACTCCGGGACTAGCGGTTTCCTAAGCTCCTACAATGAGCAGTTCTTC. This gives the protein CASSDSGTSGFLSSYNEQFF.

This clone was seen more than once but under ten times. The V gene is TRBV7-7, the J gene TRBJ2-5, with 11 bases matching TRBD1. Germline V lookup: CDR1 SSHAT, CDR2 FNYEAQ (reference sequence). CDR3 length: 15 residues. The junction had 5 bases not matched to a gene; V was cut back by 5 bases and J by 3 bases. CDR3 protein: CASSHRDRGEETQYF. CDR3 sequence (DNA): TGTGCCAGCAGCCACAGGGACAGGGGGGAAGAGACCCAGTACTTC.

The rearrangement uses TRBV2 and TRBJ2-1; 9 bases match TRBD2. This CDR3 spans 15 amino acids. Trimming removed 5 bases from V and 5 bases from J; junction bases left unmatched: 7. Germline CDR1 is SNHLY and CDR2 is FYNNEI. The CDR3 loop reads CASSNSGSGNNEQFF. DNA of the CDR3: TGTGCCAGCAGTAATAGCGGGAGCGGAAACAATGAGCAGTTCTTC.

The chain recombines TRBV19 with TRBJ2-5; 8 bases align to TRBD2. With 3 bases clipped from V and 6 bases from J, the junction kept 12 bases outside the gene matches. Germline loops: CDR1 LNHDA, CDR2 SQIVND (reference sequence). This CDR3 is built from 16 residues. CDR3 residues: CASSMLLSGSWKTQYF. In DNA, the CDR3 is TGTGCCAGTAGTATGCTTTTGAGCGGGAGCTGGAAGACCCAGTACTTC.

This clone was seen more than once but under ten times. The chain carries TRBV19 and TRBJ1-1; TRBD1 matches at 7 bases. Trimming removed 6 bases from V and 3 bases from J; junction bases left unmatched: 1. The CDR3 extends over 12 amino acids. In germline, CDR1 is LNHDA, CDR2 SQIVND (reference sequence). CDR3 coding DNA: TGTGCCAGTAGAGACAGGGACACTGAAGCTTTCTTT. Protein: CASRDRDTEAFF.

There are a few counts of this clone. The CDR3: CASSLGQVETYEQYF. The CDR3 DNA reads TGTGCCAGCAGCTTGGGGCAGGTAGAGACCTACGAGCAGTACTTC. The V gene is TRBV5-4, the J gene TRBJ2-7, with D uncertain. Trimming pared 0 bases from V and 2 bases from J, leaving 12 bases between. The CDR3 has 15 amino acids. In germline, CDR1 is SGHNT, CDR2 YYREEE (reference sequence).

The chain employs TRBV4-1 and TRBJ1-1; no firm D call. The CDR3 totals 16 residues. Deletions cut 1 base from V and 3 bases from J, with 15 bases between. Germline lookup yields CDR1 MGHRA and CDR2 YSYEKL. The CDR3 here is CASSQGRDFSDTEAFF. The CDR3 coding sequence is TGCGCCAGCAGCCAAGGAAGGGATTTTTCGGACACTGAAGCTTTCTTT.

CDR3 in DNA: TGTGCCAGCAGAACAACAGGGGGGAGCAATCAGCCCCAGCATTTT. It is translated as CASRTTGGSNQPQHF. The V gene is TRBV6-6, the J gene TRBJ1-5; TRBD1 matches at 8 bases. CDR1 and CDR2 (germline): MNHNY, SVGAGI (reference sequence). CDR3 length equals 15 residues. After removal of 6 bases from V and 1 base from J, the junction contained 5 bases not matched to a gene.

In DNA form, the CDR3 reads TGTGCCAGCAGTTTAGGGGGGGCCGGCAATCAGCCCCAGCATTTT. This gives the protein CASSLGGAGNQPQHF. This chain connects TRBV28 to TRBJ1-5; tentatively, D is TRBD1 (6 bases). The germline CDR1 and CDR2 sequences are MDHEN and SYDVKM. The CDR3 runs to 15 residues. Trimming stripped 2 bases from V and 2 bases from J, with 10 bases between.

The V and J genes are TRBV10-3 and TRBJ1-1, with D maybe TRBD1 (5 bases). Germline CDR1 reads ENHRY; CDR2 reads SYGVKD. This CDR3 comprises 15 residues. With 3 bases removed from V and 3 bases from J, the gap between germline ends came to 14 bases. Here the CDR3 reads CAISDSNQGDTEAFF. CDR3 nucleotide sequence: TGTGCCATCAGTGATTCCAACCAGGGTGACACTGAAGCTTTCTTT.

Worth noting for this clone: The CDR3 carries no conserved terminal phenylalanine or tryptophan, so it likely arises from a read error. No DNA is shown, since the ends of the CDR3 on it are uncertain; the CDR3 is the one TCRdb lists. V usage is TRBV7-3 and J usage is TRBJ2-7; the D call of TRBD1 is as the table states it, not checked on the DNA. Germline values: CDR1 SGHTA, CDR2 FQGTGA. The CDR3 spans 9 residues, counting both ends. This CDR3 is CASSPGHPL.

This clone was seen a single time. The rearrangement links TRBV2 to TRBJ2-2, with unresolved D. The CDR3 length is 13 residues. Germline values: CDR1 SNHLY, CDR2 FYNNEI. Trimming pared 0 bases from V and 6 bases from J, leaving 5 bases between. CDR3 residues: CASSEAGSGELFF. CDR3 DNA: TGTGCCAGCAGTGAAGCTGGCTCCGGGGAGCTGTTTTTT.